These T cell receptor beta chains were read from a single sample in a study of T cells expressing NK-cell markers. Reanalyzing the 5' RACE reads, TCRdb keeps one entry per CDR3 protein, without DNA. Its table lists hundreds of thousands of distinct CDR3 sequences. The sample was blood T cells: a sorted CD56 or NKG2C T cell subset, CD4+ or CD8+ T cells, or bulk PBMC T cells (not recorded which). The origin of the receptors is a man aged 18 to 30 in good health. Each CDR3 is given with its conserved first and last residue. Fields, in order: CDR3 protein, J gene, V gene.

cdr3_aa: CASSPPLWHNEQFF; j_call: TRBJ2-1; v_call: TRBV18
cdr3_aa: CASSQEKAVQGGETQYF; j_call: TRBJ2-5; v_call: TRBV4-1
cdr3_aa: CASSLWRETGELFF; j_call: TRBJ2-2; v_call: TRBV5-1
cdr3_aa: CASGLGGETGELFF; j_call: TRBJ2-2; v_call: TRBV4-2
cdr3_aa: CASTLLRTGGVLAEAFF; j_call: TRBJ1-1; v_call: TRBV28
cdr3_aa: CASFPPQGAGEKLFF; j_call: TRBJ1-4; v_call: TRBV28
cdr3_aa: CASSPRGTGNGYTF; j_call: TRBJ1-2; v_call: TRBV18
cdr3_aa: CASQGTSSYNEQFF; j_call: TRBJ2-1; v_call: TRBV3-1
cdr3_aa: CRPIAGGQIEQFF; j_call: TRBJ2-1; v_call: TRBV20-1
cdr3_aa: CASSRVSGRVYNEQFF; j_call: TRBJ2-1; v_call: TRBV5-1
cdr3_aa: CASSYVSSWADTQYF; j_call: TRBJ2-3; v_call: TRBV6-5
cdr3_aa: CASSYSLAGVAQETQYF; j_call: TRBJ2-5; v_call: TRBV6-5
cdr3_aa: CASSQDPGRGNSGNTIYF; j_call: TRBJ1-3; v_call: TRBV4-2
cdr3_aa: CASRGQGYTGELFF; j_call: TRBJ2-2; v_call: TRBV6-1
cdr3_aa: CASSWTSGIEAYNEQFF; j_call: TRBJ2-1; v_call: TRBV6-5
cdr3_aa: CSVVGQDFSGTEAFF; j_call: TRBJ1-1; v_call: TRBV29-1
cdr3_aa: CASIPTRGEDTQYF; j_call: TRBJ2-3; v_call: TRBV6-2/TRBV6-3
cdr3_aa: CSARDIASGRGRDEQFF; j_call: TRBJ2-1; v_call: TRBV20-1
cdr3_aa: CASSLRRDTDTQYF; j_call: TRBJ2-3; v_call: TRBV7-3
cdr3_aa: CTIARDSTDTQYF; j_call: TRBJ2-3; v_call: TRBV29-1
cdr3_aa: CSVETQVLPNEQFF; j_call: TRBJ2-1; v_call: TRBV29-1
cdr3_aa: CASSLVARRETEAFF; j_call: TRBJ1-1; v_call: TRBV12-3/TRBV12-4
cdr3_aa: CSASHSDGNQPQHF; j_call: TRBJ1-5; v_call: TRBV20-1
cdr3_aa: CASSFEGMGETQYF; j_call: TRBJ2-5; v_call: TRBV12-3/TRBV12-4
cdr3_aa: CASSLVTGYNEQFF; j_call: TRBJ2-1; v_call: TRBV11-2
cdr3_aa: CASSSLGELFF; j_call: TRBJ2-2; v_call: TRBV12-3/TRBV12-4
cdr3_aa: CSASEAREKLFF; j_call: TRBJ1-4; v_call: TRBV20-1
cdr3_aa: CASSLGTGNNEQFF; j_call: TRBJ2-1; v_call: TRBV5-1
cdr3_aa: CASTGTSGRYNEQFF; j_call: TRBJ2-1; v_call: TRBV6-5
cdr3_aa: CSVVMGVETQYF; j_call: TRBJ2-5; v_call: TRBV29-1
cdr3_aa: CASSLVRGAGANVLTF; j_call: TRBJ2-6; v_call: TRBV11-2
cdr3_aa: CASSLLRGRYQPQHF; j_call: TRBJ1-5; v_call: TRBV12-3/TRBV12-4
cdr3_aa: CASSLDGGLLFPHTQYF; j_call: TRBJ2-3; v_call: TRBV11-2
cdr3_aa: CASSPGLAGVRQETQYF; j_call: TRBJ2-5; v_call: TRBV5-1
cdr3_aa: CASSWDRDRYEQYF; j_call: TRBJ2-7; v_call: TRBV7-2
cdr3_aa: CASSEVGLASNEQFF; j_call: TRBJ2-1; v_call: TRBV10-1
cdr3_aa: CSALGQISQETQYF; j_call: TRBJ2-5; v_call: TRBV20-1
cdr3_aa: CASSSSGVNGYTF; j_call: TRBJ1-2; v_call: TRBV12-3/TRBV12-4
cdr3_aa: CASSPPSSGRGNEQFF; j_call: TRBJ2-1; v_call: TRBV4-1
cdr3_aa: CASSPPEPSGFGHIQYF; j_call: TRBJ2-4; v_call: TRBV18
cdr3_aa: CASSVGGLRSIQYF; j_call: TRBJ2-4; v_call: TRBV25-1
cdr3_aa: CASSQSDATNEKLFF; j_call: TRBJ1-4; v_call: TRBV16
cdr3_aa: CASTVGTYSNQPQHF; j_call: TRBJ1-5; v_call: TRBV6-1
cdr3_aa: CATSGDRVFSYNEQFF; j_call: TRBJ2-1; v_call: TRBV24-1
cdr3_aa: CASSLVSGATDTQYF; j_call: TRBJ2-3; v_call: TRBV7-2